The 19 T cell receptor beta chains below come from one sample, sequenced in a study of monozygotic twins with inflammatory bowel disease. TCRdb reworked the 5' RACE reads into one entry per CDR3 protein, no DNA. This table lists approximately 400,000 distinct CDR3 sequences. Sequencing was performed on blood. The receptors come from a human donor with ulcerative colitis or Crohn's disease, or a healthy co-twin of an affected twin (not recorded which).

The gene calls are TRBV6-5 and TRBJ2-7; TCRdb reports TRBD1, a call that lacks DNA to check it against. The CDR3 extends over 15 amino acids. CDR1 and CDR2 from the germline V gene are MNHEY and SVGAGI. The CDR3 here is CASSYGGDPTYEQYF.

The chain carries TRBV7-9 and TRBJ2-1; TCRdb indicates TRBD2, and absent DNA this call remains unverified. Germline-derived CDR1 and CDR2 are SEHNR and FQNEAQ (reference sequence). The CDR3 is 14 residues long. The CDR3 region is CASSPSGTFNEQFF.

This chain links TRBV5-1 with TRBJ1-2. The CDR3 has 15 amino acids. Germline V lookup: CDR1 SGHRS, CDR2 YFSETQ. The chain's CDR3 is CASSLAWMTNYGYTF.

The CDR3 loop is CASSLQPWGDNSPLHF. The V call is TRBV7-2, the J call TRBJ1-6; TCRdb names TRBD1, which stays unverified in the absence of DNA. Germline V gene data show CDR1 as SGHTA and CDR2 as FQGNSA. The CDR3 is made up of 16 amino acids.

This rearrangement joins TRBV25-1 to TRBJ2-2. Germline assignment: CDR1 MGHDK and CDR2 SYGVNS. The CDR3 loop spans 15 amino acids. The CDR3 loop is CASSVGTVGTGELFF.

The chain has TRBV4-1 and TRBJ2-7; no DNA is available, so the TRBD2 call from TCRdb remains unchecked. CDR1 is MGHRA and CDR2 is YSYEKL in the germline V gene. The CDR3 sequence is 15 residues long. The CDR3 is CASSQRERGSYEQYF.

The gene calls are TRBV4-1 and TRBJ2-7. The germline CDR1 and CDR2 sequences are MGHRA and YSYEKL. This CDR3 is 15 amino acids long. This CDR3 is CASSQETMPFYEQYF.

The rearrangement links TRBV7-2 to TRBJ1-2; TCRdb's assignment of TRBD1 cannot be checked, as there is no DNA. CDR1 is SGHTA and CDR2 is FQGNSA in the germline V gene. The CDR3 has 16 residues. The CDR3 protein is CASSPGTGATFYGYTF.

This chain uses TRBV9 with TRBJ1-1; TCRdb names TRBD1, which stays unverified in the absence of DNA. This CDR3 region has 19 residues. Looked up from germline, CDR1 is SGDLS and CDR2 is YYNGEE. The CDR3 region is CASSVDHTGTGTPKTEAFF.

CDR3 in amino acids: CASSLVSRGRETQYF. The chain joins TRBV7-2 to TRBJ2-5. CDR1 is SGHTA, CDR2 FQGNSA, per germline. This CDR3 is 15 amino acids long.

The chain combines TRBV7-8 with TRBJ2-2; TCRdb proposes TRBD2, but this gene call is untestable without DNA. Per germline, CDR1 SGHVS and CDR2 FQNEAQ. This CDR3 has 17 amino acids. The CDR3 spells CASSSLALAGNTGELFF.

V usage is TRBV20-1 and J usage is TRBJ2-2; TCRdb names TRBD1, which stays unverified in the absence of DNA. Germline assignment: CDR1 DFQATT and CDR2 SNEGSKA (reference sequence). This CDR3 has 14 amino acids. CDR3 loop: CSAWDRGPTGELFF.

The rearrangement links TRBV3-1 to TRBJ1-1; TCRdb reports TRBD1, a call that lacks DNA to check it against. Germline V gene sequence: CDR1 LGHDT, CDR2 YNNKEL (reference sequence). The CDR3 runs to 14 residues. CDR3 sequence reads: CASSPGQGKTGAFF.

The genes are TRBV5-1 and TRBJ2-1; no DNA is available, so the TRBD2 call from TCRdb remains unchecked. CDR1 is SGHRS, CDR2 YFSETQ, per germline. The CDR3 extends over 15 amino acids. CDR3 loop: CASRERGSSYNEQFF. The full variable domain, in which reference TRBV5-1 and TRBJ2-1 provide the parts outside the CDR3, is KAGVTQTPRYLIKTRGQQVTLSCSPISGHRSVSWYQQTPGQGLQFLFEYFSETQRNKGNFPGRFSGRQFSNSRSEMNVSTLELGDSALYLCASRERGSSYNEQFFGPGTRLTVL.

This CDR3 reads CASSISGGGNNEQFF. The V and J genes are TRBV2 and TRBJ2-1; TCRdb's D gene call, TRBD2, goes unchecked for lack of DNA. CDR3 length: 15 residues. Per the germline V gene, CDR1 is SNHLY and CDR2 is FYNNEI.

V and J are TRBV7-2 and TRBJ2-1. The CDR3 extends over 14 amino acids. CDR1 and CDR2 from the germline V gene are SGHTA and FQGNSA. CDR3 region: CASSLGLDYNEQFF. Looking up the rest from reference TRBV7-2 and TRBJ2-1 gives the full variable domain: GAGVSQSPSNKVTEKGKDVELRCDPISGHTALYWYRQSLGQGLEFLIYFQGNSAPDKSGLPSDRFSAERTGGSVSTLTIQRTQQEDSAVYLCASSLGLDYNEQFFGPGTRLTVL.

The V gene is TRBV18, the J gene TRBJ1-4. The CDR3 runs 13 residues. CDR1 and CDR2 from the germline V gene are KGHSH and LQKENI. The CDR3 reads CASSPSTNEKLFF.

The genes are TRBV3-1 and TRBJ1-5; the TCRdb D gene call, TRBD1, has no DNA to confirm it. The length of the CDR3 is 13 residues. Germline V gene data show CDR1 as LGHDT and CDR2 as YNNKEL (reference sequence). The CDR3 reads CASSQDRDQPQHF.

The chain recombines TRBV9 with TRBJ2-3; TCRdb gives TRBD1 as the D gene, but with no DNA this cannot be confirmed. This CDR3 contains 15 residues. Germline CDR1 is SGDLS and CDR2 is YYNGEE. CDR3 sequence: CASSVVGQGADTQYF.